This is a list of T cell receptor beta chains from one sample in a study of cytomegalovirus exposure and HLA in healthy donors. Produced via immunoSEQ multiplex PCR; TCRdb's table is partial and in-frame only. The sample yields 150,000 to 200,000 clones, approximately 80% seen once. The specimen was PBMCs. All receptors come from a boy aged 2-9 years in good health and CMV-seronegative. Each CDR3 is given with its conserved first and last residue. A D gene is named only where the DNA matches it firmly. Only part of the rows carry a size: once, few, many, or a class if the clone is expanded.

TRBJ1-2,TRBV6-5,NA,TRBD1,TGTGCCAGCAGTCGTTCCGGGACAGGGGGCGATGGCTACACCTTC,CASSRSGTGGDGYTF
TRBJ2-3,TRBV4-1,NA,NA,TGCGCCAGCAGCCAAGTTCGAGCGGAGACAGATACGCAGTATTTT,CASSQVRAETDTQYF
TRBJ2-1,TRBV9,NA,TRBD2,TGTGCCAGCAGCGTATTGTCTAGCGGGAGAAGCAATGAGCAGTTCTTC,CASSVLSSGRSNEQFF
TRBJ2-2,TRBV6-5,NA,TRBD1,TGTGCCAGCAGATGGGACAGATACACCGGGGAGCTGTTTTTT,CASRWDRYTGELFF
TRBJ2-2,TRBV5-3,NA,TRBD1,TGTGCCAGAAGCTTGGCTCAAAGGGGGCTTTCGGCGAACACCGGGGAGCTGTTTTTT,CARSLAQRGLSANTGELFF
TRBJ2-7,TRBV6-1,NA,TRBD2,TGTGCCAGCAGTAAGGAGCGGGAGTCAAACGAGCAGTACTTC,CASSKERESNEQYF
TRBJ2-3,TRBV4-1,NA,NA,TGCGCCAGCAGCCTACCTGGAGGAGCAGATACGCAGTATTTT,CASSLPGGADTQYF
TRBJ2-3,TRBV30,NA,TRBD2,TGTGCCTGGGCCCGGACTAGCGGGGCTGGGGTGACGCAGTATTTT,CAWARTSGAGVTQYF
TRBJ1-6,TRBV7-9,once,NA,TGTGCCAGCAGCCGGGGGGGGGCTGGGAATTCACCCCTCCACTTT,CASSRGGAGNSPLHF
TRBJ2-5,TRBV15,NA,NA,TGTGCCACCAGCAGAGGTTTCCTAGAGACCCAGTACTTC,CATSRGFLETQYF
TRBJ2-7,TRBV6-5,NA,TRBD2,TGTGCCAGCAGTCACTCTAGCGGGAGGGCCCTCCACGAGCAGTACTTC,CASSHSSGRALHEQYF
TRBJ1-3,TRBV7-9,NA,NA,TGTGCCAGCAGCTTAGTGTCGAGCTCTGGAAACACCATATATTTT,CASSLVSSSGNTIYF
TRBJ1-2,TRBV28,NA,NA,TGTGCCAGCAGTCCCAGTGCAGGTGCCTATGGCTACACCTTC,CASSPSAGAYGYTF
TRBJ2-1,TRBV27,NA,TRBD2,TGTGCCAGCACGGGAGGGACCGAGCAGTTCTTC,CASTGGTEQFF
TRBJ2-2,TRBV7-9,NA,TRBD2,TGTGCCAGATCCTCTAGCGGAGTTAACACCGGGGAGCTGTTTTTT,CARSSSGVNTGELFF
TRBJ2-3,TRBV9,NA,TRBD2,TGTGCCAGCAGCGTATTAGCGGGAGGGCCGGGAGATACGCAGTATTTT,CASSVLAGGPGDTQYF
TRBJ2-7,TRBV6-5,NA,TRBD2,TGTGCCAGCAGTTACACTAGCGGCTACGAGCAGTACTTC,CASSYTSGYEQYF
TRBJ2-3,TRBV6-1,NA,TRBD1,TGTGCCAGCAGTGAAGCCTACAGGGGAGGCACAGATACGCAGTATTTT,CASSEAYRGGTDTQYF
TRBJ2-1,TRBV7-7,NA,TRBD2,TGTGCTAGCAGCCTGGGAGGGGAGGGATACAATGAGCAGTTCTTC,CASSLGGEGYNEQFF